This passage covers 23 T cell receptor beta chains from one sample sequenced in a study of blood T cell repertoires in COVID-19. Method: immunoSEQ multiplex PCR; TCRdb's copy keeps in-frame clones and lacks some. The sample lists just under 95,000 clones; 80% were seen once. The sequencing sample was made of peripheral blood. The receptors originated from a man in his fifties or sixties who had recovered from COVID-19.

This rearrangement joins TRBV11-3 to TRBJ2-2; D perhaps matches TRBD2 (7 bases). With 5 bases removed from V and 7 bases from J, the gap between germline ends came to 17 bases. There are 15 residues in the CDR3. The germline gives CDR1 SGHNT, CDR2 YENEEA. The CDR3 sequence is CASSRTGRDGGELFF. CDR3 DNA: TGTGCCAGCAGCCGTACAGGGAGGGATGGCGGGGAGCTGTTTTTT.

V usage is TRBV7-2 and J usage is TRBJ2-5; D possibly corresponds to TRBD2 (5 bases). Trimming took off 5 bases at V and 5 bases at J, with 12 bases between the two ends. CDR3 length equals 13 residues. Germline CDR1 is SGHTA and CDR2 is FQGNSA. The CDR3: CASSPQRRETQYF. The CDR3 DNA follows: TGTGCCAGCAGCCCGCAAAGGAGGGAGACCCAGTACTTC.

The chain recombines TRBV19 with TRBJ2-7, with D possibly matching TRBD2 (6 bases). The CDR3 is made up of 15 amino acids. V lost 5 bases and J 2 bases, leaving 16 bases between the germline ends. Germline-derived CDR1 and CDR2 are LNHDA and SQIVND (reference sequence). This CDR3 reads CASSLLGGPPYEQYF. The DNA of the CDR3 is TGTGCCAGTAGTCTTTTGGGAGGTCCGCCCTACGAGCAGTACTTC.

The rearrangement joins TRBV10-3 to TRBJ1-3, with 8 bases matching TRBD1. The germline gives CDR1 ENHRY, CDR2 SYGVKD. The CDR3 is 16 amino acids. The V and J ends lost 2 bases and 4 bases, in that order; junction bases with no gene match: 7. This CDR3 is CAISEIATGAGNTIYF. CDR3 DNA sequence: TGTGCCATCAGTGAGATAGCGACAGGGGCCGGAAACACCATATATTTT.

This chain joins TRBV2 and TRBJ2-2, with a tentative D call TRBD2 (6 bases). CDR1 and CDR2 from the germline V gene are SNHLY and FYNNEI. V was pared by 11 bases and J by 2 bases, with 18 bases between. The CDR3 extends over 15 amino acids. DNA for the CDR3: TGTGCCCGCGGTTCGGGGGATACTAACACCGGGGAGCTGTTTTTT. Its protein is CARGSGDTNTGELFF.

This chain's CDR3 is CATSRSLGAGQSTGELFF. The CDR3 coding sequence is TGTGCCACCAGCAGAAGTTTAGGAGCGGGACAATCGACCGGGGAGCTGTTTTTT. V is TRBV15 and J is TRBJ2-2; D possibly corresponds to TRBD2 (7 bases). The germline V gene encodes CDR1 LNHNV and CDR2 YYDKDF (reference sequence). Trimming left V 2 bases short and J 5 bases short, with 21 bases between. The CDR3 has 18 residues.

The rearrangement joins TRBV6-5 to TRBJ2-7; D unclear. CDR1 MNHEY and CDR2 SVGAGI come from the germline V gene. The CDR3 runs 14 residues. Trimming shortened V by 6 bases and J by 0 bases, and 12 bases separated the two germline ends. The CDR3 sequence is CASSPQKPSYEQYF. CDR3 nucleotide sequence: TGTGCCAGCAGCCCCCAAAAGCCCTCCTACGAGCAGTACTTC.

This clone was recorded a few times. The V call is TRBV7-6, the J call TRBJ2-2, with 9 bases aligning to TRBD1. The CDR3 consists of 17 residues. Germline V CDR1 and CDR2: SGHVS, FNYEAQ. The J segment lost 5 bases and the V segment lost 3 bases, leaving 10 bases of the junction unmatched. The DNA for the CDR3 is TGTGCCAGCAGCTTGAAAACAGGGGGCGCTTCTACCGGGGAGCTGTTTTTT. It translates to CASSLKTGGASTGELFF.

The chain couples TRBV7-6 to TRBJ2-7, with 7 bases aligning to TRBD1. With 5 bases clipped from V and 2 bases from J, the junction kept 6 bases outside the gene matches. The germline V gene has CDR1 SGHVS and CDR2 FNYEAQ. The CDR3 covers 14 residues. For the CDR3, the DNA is TGTGCCAGCAGCACCCGACAGGGTCCCTACGAGCAGTACTTC. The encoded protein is CASSTRQGPYEQYF.

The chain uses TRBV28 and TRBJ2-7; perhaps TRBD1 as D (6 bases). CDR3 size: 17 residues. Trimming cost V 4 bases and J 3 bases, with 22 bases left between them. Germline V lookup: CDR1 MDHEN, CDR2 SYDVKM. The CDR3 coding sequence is TGTGCCAGCAGTTCCCCCCGACAGGCCGCGAGGGTCTACGAGCAGTACTTC. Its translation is CASSSPRQAARVYEQYF.

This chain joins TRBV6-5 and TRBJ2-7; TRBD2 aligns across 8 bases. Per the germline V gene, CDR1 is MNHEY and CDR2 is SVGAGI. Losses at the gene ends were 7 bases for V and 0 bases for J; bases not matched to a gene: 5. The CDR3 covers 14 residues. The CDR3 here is CASKTSASSYEQYF. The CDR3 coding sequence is TGTGCCAGCAAGACTAGCGCAAGCTCCTACGAGCAGTACTTC.

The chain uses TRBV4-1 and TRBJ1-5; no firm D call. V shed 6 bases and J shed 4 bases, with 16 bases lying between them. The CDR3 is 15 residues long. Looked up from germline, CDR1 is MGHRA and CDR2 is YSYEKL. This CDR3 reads CASSTQLQRNQPQHF. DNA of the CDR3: TGCGCCAGCAGTACACAACTGCAGCGGAATCAGCCCCAGCATTTT.

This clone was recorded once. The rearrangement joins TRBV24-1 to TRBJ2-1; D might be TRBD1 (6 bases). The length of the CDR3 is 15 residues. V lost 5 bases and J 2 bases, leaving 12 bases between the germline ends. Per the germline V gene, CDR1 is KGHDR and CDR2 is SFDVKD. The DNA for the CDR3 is TGTGCCACCAGTGGCCTACAGGGTACCTACAATGAGCAGTTCTTC. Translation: CATSGLQGTYNEQFF.

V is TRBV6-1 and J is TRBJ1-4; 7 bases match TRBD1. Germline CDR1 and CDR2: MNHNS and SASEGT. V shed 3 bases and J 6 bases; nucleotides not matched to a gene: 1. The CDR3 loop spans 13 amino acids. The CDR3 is CASSDTGDEKLFF. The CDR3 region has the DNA TGTGCCAGCAGTGATACAGGGGATGAAAAACTGTTTTTT.

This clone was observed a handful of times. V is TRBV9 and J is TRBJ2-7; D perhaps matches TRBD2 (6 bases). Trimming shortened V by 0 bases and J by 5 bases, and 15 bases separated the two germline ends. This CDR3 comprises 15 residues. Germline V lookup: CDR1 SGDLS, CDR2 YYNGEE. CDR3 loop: CASSVEVYGRNEQYF. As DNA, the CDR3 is TGTGCCAGCAGCGTAGAGGTGTATGGGAGGAACGAGCAGTACTTC.

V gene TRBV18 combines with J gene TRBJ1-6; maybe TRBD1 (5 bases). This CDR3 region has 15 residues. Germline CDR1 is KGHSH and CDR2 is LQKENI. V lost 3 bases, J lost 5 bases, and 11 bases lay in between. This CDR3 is CASSPKDTNNSPLHF. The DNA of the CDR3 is TGTGCCAGCTCACCGAAGGACACCAATAATTCACCCCTCCACTTT. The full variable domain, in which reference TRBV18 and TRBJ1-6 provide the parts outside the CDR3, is NAGVMQNPRHLVRRRGQEARLRCSPMKGHSHVYWYRQLPEEGLKFMVYLQKENIIDESGMPKERFSAEFPKEGPSILRIQQVVRGDSAAYFCASSPKDTNNSPLHFGNGTRLTVT.

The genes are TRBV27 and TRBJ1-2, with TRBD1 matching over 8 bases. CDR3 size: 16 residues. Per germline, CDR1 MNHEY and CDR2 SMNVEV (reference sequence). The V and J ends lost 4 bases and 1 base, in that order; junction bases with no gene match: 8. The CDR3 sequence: CASSSTGTGFNYGYTF. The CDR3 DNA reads TGTGCCAGCAGTTCTACCGGGACAGGATTTAACTATGGCTACACCTTC.

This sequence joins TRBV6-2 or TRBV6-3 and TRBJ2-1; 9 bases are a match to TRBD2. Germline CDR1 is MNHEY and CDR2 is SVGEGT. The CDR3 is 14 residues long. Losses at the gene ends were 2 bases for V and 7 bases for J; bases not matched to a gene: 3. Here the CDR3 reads CASSYGTSWNEQFF. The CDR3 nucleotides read TGTGCCAGCAGTTACGGGACTAGCTGGAATGAGCAGTTCTTC.

The CDR3 DNA reads as TGTGCCAGCTTCGGGGATGGCTACACCTTC. Protein: CASFGDGYTF. The chain is built from TRBV19 and TRBJ1-2; unclear D gene. CDR1 and CDR2 (germline): LNHDA, SQIVND (reference sequence). V lost 9 bases and J 6 bases, leaving 8 bases between the germline ends. The CDR3 sequence is 10 residues long.

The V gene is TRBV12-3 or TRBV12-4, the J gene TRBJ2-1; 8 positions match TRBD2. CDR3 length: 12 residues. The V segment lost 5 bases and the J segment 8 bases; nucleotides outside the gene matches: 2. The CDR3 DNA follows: TGTGCCAGCAGTCAAGCGGGAGATGAGCAGTTCTTC. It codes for CASSQAGDEQFF.

The CDR3 spells CASRPTGTSYEQYF. The CDR3 DNA sequence: TGCGCCAGCAGGCCGACAGGGACCTCCTACGAGCAGTACTTC. V gene TRBV5-1 combines with J gene TRBJ2-7, with 7 bases lining up with TRBD1. Per germline, CDR1 SGHRS and CDR2 YFSETQ. After removal of 5 bases from V and 0 bases from J, the junction contained 5 bases not matched to a gene. The CDR3 consists of 14 residues.

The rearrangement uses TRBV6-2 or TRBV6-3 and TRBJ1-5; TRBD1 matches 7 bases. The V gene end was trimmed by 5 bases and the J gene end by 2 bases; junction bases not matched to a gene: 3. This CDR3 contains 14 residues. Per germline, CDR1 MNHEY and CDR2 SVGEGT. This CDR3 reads CASSRTGGNQPQHF. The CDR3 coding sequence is TGTGCCAGCAGTCGGACAGGCGGCAATCAGCCCCAGCATTTT.

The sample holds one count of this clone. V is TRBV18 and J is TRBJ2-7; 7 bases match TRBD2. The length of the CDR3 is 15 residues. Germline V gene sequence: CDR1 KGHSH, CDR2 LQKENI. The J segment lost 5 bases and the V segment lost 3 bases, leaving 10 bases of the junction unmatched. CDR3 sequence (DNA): TGTGCCAGCTCACCTTCTCGGACTAGTGTCGACGAGCAGTACTTC. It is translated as CASSPSRTSVDEQYF.